A selection of T cell receptor beta chains follows, all from one sample in a study of shared clonotypes between healthy human individuals. Sequencing was performed with immunoSEQ multiplex PCR; in TCRdb, only in-frame clones are kept and a portion is missing. The sample lists about 2.4 million clones; roughly 93% were seen once. What was sequenced was naive CD4+ T cells from PBMCs. All receptors derive from a young man in good health. Some clones in this sample may be carry-over from other donors' samples. The CDR3 runs from the conserved cysteine through the conserved F or W. The D gene is left open where the match is weak. A row's size may be missing; if present it is once, few, many or a size class.

TRBV5-4	-	-	TRBJ2-3	TGTGCCAGCAGCCGAGGACGGACTAGCACAGATACGCAGTATTTT	CASSRGRTSTDTQYF
TRBV6-5	-	-	TRBJ2-4	TGTGCCAGCAGTTCAGGAGACGGATTCTTGAACATTCAGTACTTC	CASSSGDGFLNIQYF
TRBV18	few	TRBD1	TRBJ1-1	TGTGCCAGCTCACCTCTCGGGACAGTGAACACTGAAGCTTTCTTT	CASSPLGTVNTEAFF
TRBV18	-	-	TRBJ1-2	TGTGCCAGCTCACCAACAGGGACTAACTATGGCTACACCTTC	CASSPTGTNYGYTF
TRBV5-8	-	-	TRBJ1-2	TGTGCCAGCAGCTTGGGGGCTGACAGCTACTATGGCTACACCTTC	CASSLGADSYYGYTF
TRBV7-6	-	-	TRBJ2-3	TGTGCCAGCAGCTTAGAGTCTGTTTTGACAGATACGCAGTATTTT	CASSLESVLTDTQYF
TRBV5-1	-	-	TRBJ2-5	TGCGCCAGCAGCTTGCTCCTGGGTTCCCAAGAGACCCAGTACTTC	CASSLLLGSQETQYF
TRBV6-1	-	-	TRBJ2-1	TGTGCCAGCAGAATCGACCCGAGCTCCTACAATGAGCAGTTCTTC	CASRIDPSSYNEQFF
TRBV2	few	TRBD1	TRBJ2-1	TGTGCCAGCCAAACCGGGACAGGGGTCGATGAGCAGTTCTTC	CASQTGTGVDEQFF
TRBV11-2	-	TRBD2	TRBJ2-7	TGTGCCAGCAGCTATGGGACTAGCGGGTTCTACGAGCAGTACTTC	CASSYGTSGFYEQYF
TRBV6-1	-	-	TRBJ2-3	TGTGCCAGCAGTGAACAGGGAAGCACAGATACGCAGTATTTT	CASSEQGSTDTQYF
TRBV6-5	-	-	TRBJ1-5	TGTGCCAGCAGTTACTCGACCAATCAGCCCCAGCATTTT	CASSYSTNQPQHF
TRBV28	-	TRBD1	TRBJ1-1	TGTGCCAGCAACAGGGGGGACAGACTTAACACTGAAGCTTTCTTT	CASNRGDRLNTEAFF
TRBV25-1	once	-	TRBJ2-2	TGTGCCAGCCTAGGGACCTCCTCAAAGATCCGGGAGCTGTTTTTT	CASLGTSSKIRELFF
TRBV7-6	-	-	TRBJ2-1	TGTGCCAGCAGCTTAGCCCCCCCGAACGTCCCCTACAATGAGCAGTTCTTC	CASSLAPPNVPYNEQFF
TRBV5-1	-	TRBD2	TRBJ2-5	TGCGCCAGCAGCGGCCAAGCGGGAGCGGAGACCCAGTACTTC	CASSGQAGAETQYF
TRBV30	few	-	TRBJ1-5	TGTGCCTGGAGTTTTGGAGGGGGTAATCAGCCCCAGCATTTT	CAWSFGGGNQPQHF
TRBV30	-	-	TRBJ2-3	TGTGCCTGGAGTCCTCGCGGGTACAGGGCAGATACGCAGTATTTT	CAWSPRGYRADTQYF
TRBV7-9	-	-	TRBJ2-1	TGTGCCAGCAGCGACTACCGGGCTAACAATGAGCAGTTCTTC	CASSDYRANNEQFF
TRBV6-6	once	-	TRBJ2-3	TGTGCCAGCAGTTACCGGAACACAGATACGCAGTATTTT	CASSYRNTDTQYF
TRBV28	-	-	TRBJ2-7	TGTGCCAGCAGTTTGGCGGGCTACGAGCAGTACTTC	CASSLAGYEQYF
TRBV5-1	-	-	TRBJ2-2	TGCGCCAGCAGCTTGACAGCTGGGGGGGCAGGGGAGCTGTTTTTT	CASSLTAGGAGELFF
TRBV4-3	-	-	TRBJ1-5	TGCGCCAGCAGCCAAGATTTGCCCCCTTTGTTAGGCAATCAGCCCCAGCATTTT	CASSQDLPPLLGNQPQHF
TRBV5-1	-	TRBD1	TRBJ2-7	TGCGCCAGCAGCACTAAGACAGGGGGACCTAGTGCCGCCTCCTACGAGCAGTACTTC	CASSTKTGGPSAASYEQYF
TRBV6-1	-	-	TRBJ2-7	TGTGCCAGCAGTGGACAGCTCCTTTACGAGCAGTACTTC	CASSGQLLYEQYF
TRBV27	-	TRBD2	TRBJ2-7	TGTGCCAGCAGTTTAGGGGGGGTGCCGAGCTCCTACGAGCAGTACTTC	CASSLGGVPSSYEQYF
TRBV28	-	TRBD1	TRBJ2-3	TGTGCCAGCAGTCCGGGACAGGACACAGATACGCAGTATTTT	CASSPGQDTDTQYF
TRBV28	-	-	TRBJ1-5	TGTGCCAGCATCCCCCGGGCAGGGGCGCGAAATCAGCCCCAGCATTTT	CASIPRAGARNQPQHF
TRBV6-5	-	-	TRBJ2-7	TGTGCCAGCAGTTACTCGGCGAGCGGAAAAACCTACGAGCAGTACTTC	CASSYSASGKTYEQYF
TRBV19	-	-	TRBJ2-1	TGTGCCAGCGCAGCACCTAAGGGTGAGCAGTTCTTC	CASAAPKGEQFF
TRBV5-1	-	-	TRBJ2-5	TGCGCCAGCAGCTTGACCAGACAAGCCGGGCAAGAGACCCAGTACTTC	CASSLTRQAGQETQYF
TRBV27	-	TRBD1	TRBJ1-2	TGTGCCAGCAGGCCCGGACAGGGGCCCCGGGATGGCTACACCTTC	CASRPGQGPRDGYTF
TRBV29-1	-	TRBD1	TRBJ1-2	TGCAGCGTTGATTCGGGACAGGGAATATTTAACTATGGCTACACCTTC	CSVDSGQGIFNYGYTF
TRBV30	-	-	TRBJ2-7	TGTGCCTGGAGCCCCTCCGGGTACGAGCAGTACTTC	CAWSPSGYEQYF
TRBV2	-	TRBD2	TRBJ2-1	TGTGCCAGCAGCGCGACTAGCGCGCGGGATGAGCAGTTCTTC	CASSATSARDEQFF
TRBV25-1	-	-	TRBJ2-7	TGTGCCAGCAGTCGCACCGGGTACGAGCAGTACTTC	CASSRTGYEQYF
TRBV19	-	-	TRBJ2-1	TGTGCCAGTAGTGGACTTACATCGAGCTCCTACAATGAGCAGTTCTTC	CASSGLTSSSYNEQFF
TRBV28	-	-	TRBJ2-2	TGTGCCAGCAGACCCGGTGGGACCGGGGAGCTGTTTTTT	CASRPGGTGELFF
TRBV7-3	few	-	TRBJ2-5	TGTGCCAGCAGCCAGGGGGAGGTAAACCAAGAGACCCAGTACTTC	CASSQGEVNQETQYF
TRBV10-3	once	-	TRBJ1-4	TGTGCCATCAGTGACCCGGGAAGAACTAATGAAAAACTGTTTTTT	CAISDPGRTNEKLFF
TRBV7-8	-	-	TRBJ1-3	TGTGCCAGCAGCTTAGAATTACCTTCTGGAAACACCATATATTTT	CASSLELPSGNTIYF
TRBV6-5	-	-	TRBJ2-3	TGTGCCAGCAGGCGGTCCCTGGCAGATACGCAGTATTTT	CASRRSLADTQYF
TRBV6-4	-	TRBD2	TRBJ2-7	TGTGCCAGCAGAACTAGCGGGAGGCCCGAGCAGTACTTC	CASRTSGRPEQYF
TRBV15	-	TRBD2	TRBJ2-1	TGTGCCACCAGCAGAGATCGACTAGCGGCGGGCAATGAGCAGTTCTTC	CATSRDRLAAGNEQFF
TRBV7-2	-	-	TRBJ2-1	TGTGCCAGCAGCTTAAAGTGGGGCTGGGAGGATGAGCAGTTCTTC	CASSLKWGWEDEQFF
TRBV11-2	-	-	TRBJ2-5	TGTGCCAGCAGCTTAGAGTTTAGCGGAGAAGAGACCCAGTACTTC	CASSLEFSGEETQYF
TRBV5-4	-	TRBD1	TRBJ2-2	TGTGCCAGCAGCCACACTGGACAGGGCACCGGGGAGCTGTTTTTT	CASSHTGQGTGELFF
TRBV5-1	once	-	TRBJ2-2	TGCGCCAGCACCATCCCGCTCGTGGGGATGAACACCGGGGAGCTGTTTTTT	CASTIPLVGMNTGELFF
TRBV6-5	once	TRBD2	TRBJ2-1	TGTGCCAGCAGTTTCCCGGGACTAGCGGGAGGAGGTGAGCAGTTCTTC	CASSFPGLAGGGEQFF
TRBV2	-	TRBD2	TRBJ2-5	TGTGCCAGCAGTGGGACTAGCGGCCTGCAAGAGACCCAGTACTTC	CASSGTSGLQETQYF